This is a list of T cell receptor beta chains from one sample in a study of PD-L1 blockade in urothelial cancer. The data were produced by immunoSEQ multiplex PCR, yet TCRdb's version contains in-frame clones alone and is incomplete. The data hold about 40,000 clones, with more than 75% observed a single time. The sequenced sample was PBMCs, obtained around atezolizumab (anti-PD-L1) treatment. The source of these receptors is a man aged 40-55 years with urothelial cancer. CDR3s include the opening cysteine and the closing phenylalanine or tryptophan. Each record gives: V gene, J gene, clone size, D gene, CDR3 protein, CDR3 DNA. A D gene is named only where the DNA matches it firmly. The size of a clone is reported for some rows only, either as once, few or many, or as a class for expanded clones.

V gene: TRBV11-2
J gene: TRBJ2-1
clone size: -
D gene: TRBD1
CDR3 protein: CASGQPVGTGVTNEQFF
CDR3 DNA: TGTGCCAGCGGCCAACCGGTAGGGACAGGGGTTACCAATGAGCAGTTCTTC

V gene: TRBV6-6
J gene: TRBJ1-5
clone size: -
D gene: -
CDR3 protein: CASSYRGEQPQHF
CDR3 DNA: TGTGCCAGCAGCTACCGGGGGGAACAGCCCCAGCATTTT

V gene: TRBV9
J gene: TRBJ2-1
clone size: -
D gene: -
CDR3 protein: CASSVDARGENSYNEQFF
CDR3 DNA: TGTGCCAGCAGCGTAGACGCCCGCGGCGAGAATTCCTACAATGAGCAGTTCTTC

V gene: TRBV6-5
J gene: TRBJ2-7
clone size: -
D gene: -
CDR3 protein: CASRRRNYEQYF
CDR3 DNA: TGTGCCAGCAGGCGGAGAAACTACGAGCAGTACTTC

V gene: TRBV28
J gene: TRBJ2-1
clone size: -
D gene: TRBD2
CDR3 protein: CASTLRGSSGGSYNEQFF
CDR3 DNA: TGTGCCAGCACCCTAAGGGGATCTAGCGGGGGATCCTACAATGAGCAGTTCTTC

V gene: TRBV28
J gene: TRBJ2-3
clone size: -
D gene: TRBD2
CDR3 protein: CASSDLWTGGLDTQYF
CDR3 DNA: TGTGCCAGCAGTGACCTCTGGACGGGAGGGTTGGATACGCAGTATTTT

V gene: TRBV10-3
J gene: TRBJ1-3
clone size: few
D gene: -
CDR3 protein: CAISTRLGGNTIYF
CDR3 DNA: TGTGCCATCAGCACCCGTTTGGGCGGAAACACCATATATTTT

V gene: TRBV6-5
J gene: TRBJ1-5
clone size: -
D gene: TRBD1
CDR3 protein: CASSLTGGAGQPQHF
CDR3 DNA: TGTGCCAGCAGCTTAACAGGGGGGGCAGGTCAGCCCCAGCATTTT

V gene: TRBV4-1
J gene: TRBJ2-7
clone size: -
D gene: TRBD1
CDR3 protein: CASSQEGPPDRVYEQYF
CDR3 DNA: TGCGCCAGCAGCCAAGAGGGGCCCCCGGACAGGGTCTACGAGCAGTACTTC

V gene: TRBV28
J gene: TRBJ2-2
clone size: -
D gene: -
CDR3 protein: CASSPGGAHAGELFF
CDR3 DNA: TGTGCCAGCAGTCCCGGCGGGGCCCATGCCGGGGAGCTGTTTTTT

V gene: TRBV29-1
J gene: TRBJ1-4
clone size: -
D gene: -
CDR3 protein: CSAYAPSQGLNEKLFF
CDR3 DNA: TGCAGCGCTTATGCCCCCTCTCAGGGCCTTAATGAAAAACTGTTTTTT

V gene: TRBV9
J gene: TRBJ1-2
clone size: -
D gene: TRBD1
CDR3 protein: CASSASTLGQGGGYGYTF
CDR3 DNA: TGTGCCAGCAGCGCCTCGACACTCGGACAGGGAGGAGGATATGGCTACACCTTC

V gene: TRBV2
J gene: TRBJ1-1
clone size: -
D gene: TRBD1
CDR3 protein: CASSGWDRVNTEAFF
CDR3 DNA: TGTGCCAGCAGTGGTTGGGACAGGGTTAACACTGAAGCTTTCTTT

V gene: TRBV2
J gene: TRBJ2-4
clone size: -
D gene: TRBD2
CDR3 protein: CASVGTGGAKNIQYF
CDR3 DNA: TGTGCCAGCGTGGGGACGGGAGGGGCCAAAAACATTCAGTACTTC

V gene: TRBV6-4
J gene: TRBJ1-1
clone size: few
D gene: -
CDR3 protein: CASSDSSKNTEAFF
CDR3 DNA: TGTGCCAGCAGTGACTCATCCAAAAACACTGAAGCTTTCTTT

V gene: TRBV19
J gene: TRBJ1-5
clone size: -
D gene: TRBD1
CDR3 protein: CASSERQGGQPQHF
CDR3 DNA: TGTGCCAGTAGTGAAAGACAGGGCGGGCAGCCCCAGCATTTT

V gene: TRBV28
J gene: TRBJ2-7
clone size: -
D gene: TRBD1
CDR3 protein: CASTVTGNYEQYF
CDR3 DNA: TGTGCCAGCACCGTGACAGGGAACTACGAGCAGTACTTC

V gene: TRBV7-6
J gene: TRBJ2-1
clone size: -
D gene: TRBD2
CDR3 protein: CASSLGTSGVSRNEQFF
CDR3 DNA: TGTGCCAGCAGCCTAGGGACTAGCGGGGTATCAAGGAATGAGCAGTTCTTC

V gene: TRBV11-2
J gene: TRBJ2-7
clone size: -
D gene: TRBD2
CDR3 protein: CASSLDRGGPVF
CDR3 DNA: TGTGCCAGCAGCTTAGATCGGGGGGGCCCGGTCTTC

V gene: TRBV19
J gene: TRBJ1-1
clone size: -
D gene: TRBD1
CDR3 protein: CASSAGQGNTEAFF
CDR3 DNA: TGTGCCAGTAGTGCGGGACAGGGGAACACTGAAGCTTTCTTT

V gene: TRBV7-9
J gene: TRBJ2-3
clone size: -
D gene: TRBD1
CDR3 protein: CATGQGTDTQYF
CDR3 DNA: TGTGCCACCGGACAGGGCACAGATACGCAGTATTTT

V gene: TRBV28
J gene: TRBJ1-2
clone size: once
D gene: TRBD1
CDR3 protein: CASSLFGQGGYTF
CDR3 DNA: TGTGCCAGCAGTTTATTCGGACAGGGGGGCTACACCTTC

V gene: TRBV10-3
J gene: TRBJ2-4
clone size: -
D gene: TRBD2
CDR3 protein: CASSSPGGRNIQYF
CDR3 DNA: TGTGCCAGCAGTTCACCGGGCGGGAGGAACATTCAGTACTTC

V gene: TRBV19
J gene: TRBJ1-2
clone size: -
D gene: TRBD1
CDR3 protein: CASSRDRAPHGYTF
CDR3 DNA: TGTGCCAGTAGCCGGGACAGGGCACCTCATGGCTACACCTTC

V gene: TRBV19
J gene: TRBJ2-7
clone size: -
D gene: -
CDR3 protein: CASSITGSSYEQYF
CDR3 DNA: TGTGCCAGTAGTATCACAGGGAGTTCCTACGAGCAGTACTTC

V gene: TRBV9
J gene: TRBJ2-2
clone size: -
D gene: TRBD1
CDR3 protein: CASSVEGQPNTGELFF
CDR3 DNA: TGTGCCAGCAGCGTAGAGGGACAGCCGAACACCGGGGAGCTGTTTTTT

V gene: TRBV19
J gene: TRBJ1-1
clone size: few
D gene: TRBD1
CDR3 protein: CASGGRGLNTEAFF
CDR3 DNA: TGTGCGAGCGGGGGGAGGGGGCTGAACACTGAAGCTTTCTTT

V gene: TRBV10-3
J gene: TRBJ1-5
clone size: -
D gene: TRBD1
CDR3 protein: CATRLGTGDQPQHF
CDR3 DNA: TGTGCCACTAGACTGGGGACAGGGGATCAGCCCCAGCATTTT

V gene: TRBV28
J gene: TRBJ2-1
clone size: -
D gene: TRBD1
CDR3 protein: CASSRQGLDEQFF
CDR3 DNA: TGTGCCAGCAGTAGACAGGGGCTGGATGAGCAGTTCTTC

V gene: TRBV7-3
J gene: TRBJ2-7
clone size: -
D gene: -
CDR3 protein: CASSLIKYLRVAESYEQYF
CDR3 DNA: TGTGCCAGCAGCTTAATAAAATACCTGCGGGTAGCAGAAAGTTACGAGCAGTACTTC

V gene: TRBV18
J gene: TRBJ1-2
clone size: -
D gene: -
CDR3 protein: CASSLGGEKDYGYTF
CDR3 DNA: TGTGCCAGCTCCCTCGGGGGGGAAAAGGACTATGGCTACACCTTC

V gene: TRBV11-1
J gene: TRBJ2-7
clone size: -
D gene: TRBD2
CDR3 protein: CASSALAGGPREQYF
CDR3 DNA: TGTGCCAGCAGCGCCCTAGCGGGAGGGCCGAGGGAGCAGTACTTC

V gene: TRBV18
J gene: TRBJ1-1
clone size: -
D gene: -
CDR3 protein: CASSSGGNTEAFF
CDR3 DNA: TGTGCCAGCTCGTCCGGTGGGAACACTGAAGCTTTCTTT

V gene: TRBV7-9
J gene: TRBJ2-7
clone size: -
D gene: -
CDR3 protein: CASSMDGEEQYF
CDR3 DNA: TGTGCCAGCAGCATGGACGGGGAGGAGCAGTACTTC

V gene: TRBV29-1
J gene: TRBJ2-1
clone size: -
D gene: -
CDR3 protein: CSVGVGGAPNEQFF
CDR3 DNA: TGCAGCGTTGGGGTAGGGGGGGCGCCGAATGAGCAGTTCTTC

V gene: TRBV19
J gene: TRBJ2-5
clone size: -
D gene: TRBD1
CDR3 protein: CASSIEVGGRQTQYF
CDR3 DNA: TGTGCCAGTAGTATAGAGGTAGGGGGCAGGCAGACCCAGTACTTC

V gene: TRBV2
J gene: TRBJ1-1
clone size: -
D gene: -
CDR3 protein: CASSLGQFLTEAFF
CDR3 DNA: TGTGCCAGCAGTCTAGGACAGTTTCTCACTGAAGCTTTCTTT

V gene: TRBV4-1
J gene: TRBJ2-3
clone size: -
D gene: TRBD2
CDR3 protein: CASSQVGGSPDTQYF
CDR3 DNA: TGCGCCAGCAGCCAAGTCGGCGGGAGCCCAGATACGCAGTATTTT

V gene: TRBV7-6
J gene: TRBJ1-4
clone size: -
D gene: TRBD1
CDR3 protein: CASSSPGQGRALFF
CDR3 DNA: TGTGCCAGCAGCTCCCCGGGACAGGGTAGGGCACTGTTTTTT

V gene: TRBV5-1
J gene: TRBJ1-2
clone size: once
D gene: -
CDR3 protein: CASRLGAGGELNGYTF
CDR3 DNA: TGCGCCAGCAGACTAGGGGCCGGGGGGGAACTTAATGGCTACACCTTC

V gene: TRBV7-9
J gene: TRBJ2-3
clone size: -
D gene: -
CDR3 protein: CASSQAYLSNTQYF
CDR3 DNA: TGTGCCAGCAGTCAGGCCTATCTGTCTAATACGCAGTATTTT

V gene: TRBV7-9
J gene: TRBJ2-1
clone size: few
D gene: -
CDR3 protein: CASSLWRAHGSGYNEQFF
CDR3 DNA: TGTGCCAGCAGCTTATGGCGAGCGCACGGTTCTGGGTACAATGAGCAGTTCTTC

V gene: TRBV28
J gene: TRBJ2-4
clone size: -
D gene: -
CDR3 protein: CASSFRDKRNIQYF
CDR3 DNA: TGTGCCAGCAGTTTTCGGGACAAGAGAAACATTCAGTACTTC

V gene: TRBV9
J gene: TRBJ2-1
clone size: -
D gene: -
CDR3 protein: CASSVAGIGSEQFF
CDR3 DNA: TGTGCCAGCAGCGTAGCGGGAATAGGTAGTGAGCAGTTCTTC

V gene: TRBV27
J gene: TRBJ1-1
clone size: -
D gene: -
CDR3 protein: CASSRGGITEAFF
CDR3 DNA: TGTGCCAGCAGCCGGGGTGGGATCACTGAAGCTTTCTTT

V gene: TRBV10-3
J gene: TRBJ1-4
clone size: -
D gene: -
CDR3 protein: CAINSMPNEKLFF
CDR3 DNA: TGTGCCATCAACTCAATGCCTAATGAAAAACTGTTTTTT